The entry below describes one T cell receptor (beta chain). This specimen comes from a study of blood T cell repertoires in COVID-19. Study overall: Collection of acute and convalescent COVID-19 samples took place in the United States, Italy and Spain. PBMCs, B-cell-depleted T cells, or T cells provided the cDNA or gDNA that made up the material.

As processed by the authors: Cell counts per sample came from amplifying reference gene primers. Profiling relied on immunoSEQ multiplex PCR, and the TCRdb table lists in-frame clones only, not all of them. That table is the source of V, J and clone size, and D and trimming were worked out from the DNA. The sample includes 100,000 to 150,000 clones, approximately 91% seen only once; the top ten take roughly 1.2%. Germline V lookup: CDR1 SGHRS, CDR2 YFSETQ. V lost 6 bases to trimming and J lost 1 base; unmatched junction nucleotides: 8. The CDR3 length is 15 residues. V usage is TRBV5-1 and J usage is TRBJ2-5, with 8 bases that match TRBD2. This TCR derives from an elderly woman with acute or convalescent COVID-19. Sequencing was done on a sample of peripheral blood. CDR3 protein: CASIRGGRGQETQYF. The CDR3 bases are TGCGCCAGCATCCGGGGGGGCCGGGGCCAAGAGACCCAGTACTTC.